The 18 T cell receptor beta chains presented below share a single source sample, sequenced in a study of shared clonotypes between healthy human individuals. The assay was immunoSEQ multiplex PCR, and TCRdb's table has in-frame clones only and misses some. This sample has fewer than 650,000 clones, with less than 80% found just once. Material for sequencing was PBMCs. The receptors derive from a woman aged 40 to 55 in good health. Some clones in this sample may be carry-over from other donors' samples.

This clone was seen a handful of times. The chain employs TRBV7-9 and TRBJ2-7; the D gene could be TRBD1 or TRBD2 (5 bases each). The germline V gene has CDR1 SEHNR and CDR2 FQNEAQ (reference sequence). The CDR3 is 16 amino acids. V lost 5 bases, J lost 1 base, and 18 bases lay in between. In DNA form, the CDR3 reads TGTGCCAGCAGCCGCCGAGGGACCGAGACGTCCTACGAGCAGTACTTC. Amino acids: CASSRRGTETSYEQYF.

The chain carries TRBV5-1 and TRBJ1-6; D not resolved. Trimming pared 4 bases from V and 7 bases from J, leaving 12 bases between. The CDR3 has 14 amino acids. The germline gives CDR1 SGHRS, CDR2 YFSETQ. CDR3 DNA sequence: TGCGCCAGCAGCACCGGGGATTCGAATTCACCCCTCCACTTT. Its translation: CASSTGDSNSPLHF.

The chain uses TRBV25-1 and TRBJ1-1; TRBD1 aligns across 7 bases. Germline CDR1 and CDR2: MGHDK and SYGVNS. This CDR3 comprises 13 residues. The V gene end was trimmed by 6 bases and the J gene end by 5 bases; junction bases not matched to a gene: 6. DNA for the CDR3: TGTGCCAGCAGCGACAGGGCGAAAACTGAAGCTTTCTTT. It specifies CASSDRAKTEAFF.

The chain carries TRBV28 and TRBJ2-7, with D uncertain. V shed 2 bases and J shed 1 base, with 6 bases lying between them. Germline CDR1 and CDR2: MDHEN and SYDVKM. The CDR3 is 13 amino acids. The CDR3, as DNA: TGTGCCAGCAGTTTAAAATTTTCCTACGAGCAGTACTTC. Translation: CASSLKFSYEQYF. Together with reference TRBV28 and TRBJ2-7, the CDR3 gives the full variable domain: DVKVTQSSRYLVKRTGEKVFLECVQDMDHENMFWYRQDPGLGLRLIYFSYDVKMKEKGDIPEGYSVSREKKERFSLILESASTNQTSMYLCASSLKFSYEQYFGPGTRLTVT.

In its sample, this clone was seen once. The rearrangement joins TRBV4-1 to TRBJ1-1; D might be TRBD1 (5 bases). The germline CDR1 and CDR2 sequences are MGHRA and YSYEKL. The V end lost 2 bases, the J end lost 10 bases, and 14 bases lay between the germline ends. This CDR3 is 13 amino acids long. CDR3 DNA: TGCGCCAGCAGCCAATGGCTCAGGGTGGCAGCTTTCTTT. It is translated as CASSQWLRVAAFF.

The genes are TRBV18 and TRBJ1-1, with 7 bases identical to TRBD1. CDR3 length equals 14 residues. The V and J ends lost 3 bases and 5 bases, in that order; junction bases with no gene match: 6. The germline V gene encodes CDR1 KGHSH and CDR2 LQKENI. CDR3 region: CASSPRQGITEAFF. The CDR3, as DNA: TGTGCCAGCTCACCTAGACAGGGTATTACTGAAGCTTTCTTT. The full variable domain, with the rest looked up from reference TRBV18 and TRBJ1-1, is NAGVMQNPRHLVRRRGQEARLRCSPMKGHSHVYWYRQLPEEGLKFMVYLQKENIIDESGMPKERFSAEFPKEGPSILRIQQVVRGDSAAYFCASSPRQGITEAFFGQGTRLTVV.

V is TRBV28 and J is TRBJ1-5; a weak D match, TRBD1 (5 bases). The CDR3 sequence is 15 residues long. The germline CDR1 and CDR2 sequences are MDHEN and SYDVKM. V lost 3 bases and J lost 0, with 9 bases in between. The CDR3 DNA reads as TGTGCCAGCAGTTTGGGGCGGAGTAGCAATCAGCCCCAGCATTTT. Amino acid sequence: CASSLGRSSNQPQHF.

The rearrangement uses TRBV5-1 and TRBJ1-2, with 10 bases fitting TRBD1. Germline V gene sequence: CDR1 SGHRS, CDR2 YFSETQ. The V segment lost 3 bases and the J segment 4 bases; nucleotides outside the gene matches: 3. The CDR3 consists of 14 residues. DNA of the CDR3: TGCGCCAGCAGCTCGGACAGGGGGGTCTATGGCTACACCTTC. This encodes CASSSDRGVYGYTF.

The rearrangement uses TRBV9 and TRBJ2-3; D unresolved. Per germline, CDR1 SGDLS and CDR2 YYNGEE. Between the trimmed V and J ends, which lost 0 bases and 2 bases, there was a span of 7 bases. This CDR3 contains 14 residues. CDR3 region: CASSVGRVTDTQYF. Here the CDR3 DNA reads TGTGCCAGCAGCGTAGGGCGAGTCACAGATACGCAGTATTTT. The entire variable domain, with the rest obtained from reference TRBV9 and TRBJ2-3, is as follows: DSGVTQTPKHLITATGQRVTLRCSPRSGDLSVYWYQQSLDQGLQFLIQYYNGEERAKGNILERFSAQQFPDLHSELNLSSLELGDSALYFCASSVGRVTDTQYFGPGTRLTVL.

The chain couples TRBV14 to TRBJ2-1; D tentatively reads TRBD1 or TRBD2 (5 bases each). Trimming took 1 base from V and 7 from J, leaving 17 bases between them. The CDR3 is 16 residues long. The germline CDR1 and CDR2 sequences are SGHDN and FVKESK. CDR3 coding DNA: TGTGCCAGCAGCCAAGGTATGGGACCATCCGAAAATGAGCAGTTCTTC. Translated, it gives CASSQGMGPSENEQFF.

The CDR3 sequence: CASSPDRDAYEQYF. The CDR3, as DNA: TGTGCCAGCAGTCCGGACAGGGACGCCTACGAGCAGTACTTC. J is TRBJ2-7 and V is TRBV28; TRBD1 agrees at 8 bases. The CDR3 totals 14 residues. Germline V gene sequence: CDR1 MDHEN, CDR2 SYDVKM. J gave up 2 bases and V 5 bases, and 5 bases lay outside the gene matches.

V and J are TRBV2 and TRBJ1-1; D ambiguous. V shed 7 bases and J shed 3 bases, with 15 bases lying between them. Germline values: CDR1 SNHLY, CDR2 FYNNEI. This CDR3 comprises 14 residues. The CDR3 nucleotides read TGTGCCAGCATTGAGGAAACAGTCTACACTGAAGCTTTCTTT. Its protein product is CASIEETVYTEAFF.

The genes are TRBV28 and TRBJ2-7; 7 positions agree with TRBD1. Germline loops: CDR1 MDHEN, CDR2 SYDVKM. The CDR3 spans 15 residues. With V trimmed by 5 bases and J by 2 bases, 9 bases remained unmatched. Here the CDR3 reads CASSPPAGTAYEQYF. The DNA of the CDR3 is TGTGCCAGCAGTCCCCCCGCCGGGACAGCCTACGAGCAGTACTTC.

V gene TRBV7-6 combines with J gene TRBJ1-2; TRBD1 agrees at 8 bases. CDR3 size: 16 residues. Germline V CDR1 and CDR2: SGHVS, FNYEAQ. V lost 4 bases, J lost 4 bases, and 11 bases stayed unmatched. The CDR3 loop reads CASSSLGTGGGYGYTF. The CDR3, as DNA: TGTGCCAGCAGCTCCCTAGGGACAGGCGGGGGCTATGGCTACACCTTC.

This clone was detected once. A much bigger clone sits one base away, suggesting this may be a read error. Other DNA sequences in the sample encode the same CDR3. The V call is TRBV19, the J call TRBJ2-7, with TRBD2 identical over 9 bases. CDR1 is LNHDA and CDR2 is SQIVND in the germline V gene (reference sequence). This CDR3 region has 15 residues. After removal of 9 bases from V and 1 base from J, the junction contained 10 bases not matched to a gene. The CDR3: CASRQAGGNSYEQYF. DNA for the CDR3: TGTGCCAGCAGACAAGCGGGAGGAAATTCCTACGAGCAGTACTTC.

In its sample, this clone was seen a few times. At one end the junction does not follow the germline gene, possibly because of a read error. V gene TRBV30 combines with J gene TRBJ1-4; tentative D call: TRBD1 (6 bases). Looked up from germline, CDR1 is GTSNPN and CDR2 is SVGIG (reference sequence). The CDR3 extends over 16 amino acids. The CDR3 DNA reads TGTGCCTGGAGTGCCATTCCACAGGGATCTAATGAAAAACTGCTTTTT. Amino acids: CAWSAIPQGSNEKLLF.

A note on this clone: At one of its ends the junction is not consistent with the germline gene, which may arise from a read error. Other DNA sequences in this specimen translate into the identical CDR3. The V call is TRBV28, the J call TRBJ1-5; D unclear. This CDR3 contains 15 residues. Germline V gives CDR1 MDHEN, CDR2 SYDVKM. CDR3 in amino acids: CASSLGGVGYQPQHF. The CDR3, as DNA: TGTGCTAGCAGTTTAGGCGGCGTGGGGTATCAGCCCCAGCATTTT.

This sequence joins TRBV6-1 and TRBJ2-7; 11 bases map to TRBD1. Germline CDR1 MNHNS, CDR2 SASEGT. The CDR3 is 14 residues long. The V gene end was trimmed by 8 bases and the J gene end by 5 bases; junction bases not matched to a gene: 8. In nucleotides, the CDR3 is TGTGCCAGCCGGGGACAGGGGGAATCGGACGAGCAGTACTTC. Protein: CASRGQGESDEQYF.